Below are 26 T cell receptor beta chains sequenced from a single sample in a study of blood T cell repertoires in COVID-19. TCRdb keeps only in-frame clones here, not all; method: immunoSEQ multiplex PCR. The sample contains around 300,000 clones, about nine tenths of which appear only once. Sequenced: peripheral blood. The source of these receptors is a woman between 25 and 40 years old with COVID-19, enrolled during active disease.

In its sample, this clone was seen a few times. This chain joins TRBV6-4 and TRBJ1-6; D unclear. Trimming stripped 4 bases from V and 2 bases from J, with 9 bases between. The CDR3 has 15 amino acids. Germline CDR1 MRHNA, CDR2 SNTAGT. The CDR3 nucleotides are TGTGCCAGCAGTGCCGCGAGAGCCTATAATTCACCCCTCCACTTT. As protein: CASSAARAYNSPLHF.

The V call is TRBV6-1, the J call TRBJ1-2; D possibly corresponds to TRBD1 (5 bases). The germline V gene has CDR1 MNHNS and CDR2 SASEGT. Trimming shortened V by 1 base and J by 4 bases, and 16 bases separated the two germline ends. This CDR3 is built from 16 residues. CDR3: CASSEGPRQGAYGYTF. For the CDR3, the DNA is TGTGCCAGCAGTGAAGGCCCCCGGCAGGGCGCCTATGGCTACACCTTC.

The CDR3 reads CASSPSGGRKITKGQPQHF. Written as DNA, the CDR3 is TGCGCCAGCAGCCCAAGCGGGGGGCGGAAAATTACCAAAGGTCAGCCCCAGCATTTT. The gene calls are TRBV4-1 and TRBJ1-5; D might be TRBD1 (6 bases). This CDR3 has 19 amino acids. Germline CDR1 and CDR2: MGHRA and YSYEKL. The V end was cut by 4 bases, the J end by 6 bases, with 28 bases between.

This clone was observed a few times. The rearrangement links TRBV19 to TRBJ2-7; D ambiguous. The CDR3 runs 12 residues. The V end was cut by 5 bases, the J end by 2 bases, with 7 bases between. Looked up from germline, CDR1 is LNHDA and CDR2 is SQIVND (reference sequence). The CDR3 DNA is TGTGCCAGTAGTCCTTCCCCCTACGAGCAGTACTTC. It codes for CASSPSPYEQYF. Based on the CDR3 plus reference TRBV19 and TRBJ2-7, the full variable domain is DGGITQSPKYLFRKEGQNVTLSCEQNLNHDAMYWYRQDPGQGLRLIYYSQIVNDFQKGDIAEGYSVSREKKESFPLTVTSAQKNPTAFYLCASSPSPYEQYFGPGTRLTVT.

The chain links TRBV12-5 to TRBJ2-1; TRBD2 is a possible D gene (6 bases). Deletions cut 3 bases from V and 12 bases from J, with 15 bases between. This CDR3 spans 13 amino acids. From germline, CDR1 is LGHNT and CDR2 FRNRAP. CDR3 region: CASGFSPRRGQFF. The CDR3 region has the DNA TGTGCTAGTGGTTTTTCCCCCCGGAGGGGGCAGTTCTTC.

V and J are TRBV4-2 and TRBJ2-7; D is uncertain. The V end lost 0 bases, the J end lost 0 bases, and 9 bases lay between the germline ends. The CDR3 has 15 residues. In germline, CDR1 is LGHNA, CDR2 YNFKEQ. The CDR3 reads CASSQEPGPSYEQYF. The CDR3 DNA is TGTGCCAGCAGCCAAGAACCAGGTCCCTCCTACGAGCAGTACTTC.

This clone was counted a single time. This chain uses TRBV4-2 with TRBJ1-2; possibly TRBD1 for D (5 bases). The CDR3 is 14 residues long. V lost 1 base to trimming and J lost 5 bases, with 11 bases between them. Germline CDR1 LGHNA, CDR2 YNFKEQ. CDR3 sequence reads: CASSQVKGAYGYTF. DNA for the CDR3: TGTGCCAGCAGCCAAGTTAAAGGGGCGTATGGCTACACCTTC.

The V call is TRBV7-2, the J call TRBJ1-2; possible D gene TRBD1, 5 bases. The germline V gene encodes CDR1 SGHTA and CDR2 FQGNSA. The CDR3 sequence is 14 residues long. Trimming shortened V by 1 base and J by 3 bases, and 9 bases separated the two germline ends. The CDR3 reads CASSLGGVDYGYTF. CDR3 coding DNA: TGTGCCAGCAGCTTAGGGGGGGTCGACTATGGCTACACCTTC.

V and J are TRBV25-1 and TRBJ1-2; 9 bases map to TRBD1. Germline loops: CDR1 MGHDK, CDR2 SYGVNS. This CDR3 region has 12 residues. V lost 5 bases and J lost 8; bases outside the gene matches: 3. This CDR3 reads CASSSTGGGYTF. The DNA for the CDR3 is TGTGCCAGCAGTTCGACAGGGGGAGGCTACACCTTC.

This chain joins TRBV5-1 and TRBJ2-2; a weak D match, TRBD2 (6 bases). CDR3 size: 19 residues. The germline CDR1 and CDR2 sequences are SGHRS and YFSETQ. The V end was cut by 6 bases, the J end by 0 bases, with 24 bases between. The CDR3 region has the DNA TGCGCCAGCACCAGGAGGGTCTCGATATCCCGATCGAACACCGGGGAGCTGTTTTTT. As protein: CASTRRVSISRSNTGELFF.

V and J are TRBV2 and TRBJ2-1; D ambiguous. V gave up 3 bases and J gave up 3 bases, with 9 bases separating them. The CDR3 length is 14 residues. The germline V gene encodes CDR1 SNHLY and CDR2 FYNNEI. DNA of the CDR3: TGTGCCAGCAGTGAGGGCACCGTCTACAATGAGCAGTTCTTC. Amino acid sequence: CASSEGTVYNEQFF.

The CDR3 bases are TGTGCCAGCTCACCCTCCTGGCATGAGCAGTTCTTC. This encodes CASSPSWHEQFF. The rearrangement joins TRBV18 to TRBJ2-1, with unresolved D. The CDR3 sequence is 12 residues long. The germline V and J ends were trimmed by 3 bases and 8 bases, with 8 bases remaining between them. The V gene's germline CDR1 is KGHSH and CDR2 LQKENI. Full variable domain (rest looked up from reference TRBV18 and TRBJ2-1): NAGVMQNPRHLVRRRGQEARLRCSPMKGHSHVYWYRQLPEEGLKFMVYLQKENIIDESGMPKERFSAEFPKEGPSILRIQQVVRGDSAAYFCASSPSWHEQFFGPGTRLTVL.

The chain has TRBV7-2 and TRBJ1-6; 7 bases fit TRBD1. This CDR3 region has 16 residues. Trimming at V came to 3 bases and at J to 0 bases, leaving 2 bases not matched to a gene. Germline V gives CDR1 SGHTA, CDR2 FQGNSA. CDR3 loop: CASSLRDSSYNSPLHF. The CDR3 DNA follows: TGTGCCAGCAGCTTGCGGGACAGCTCCTATAATTCACCCCTCCACTTT.

V is TRBV5-6 and J is TRBJ2-1, with 7 bases matching TRBD2. Germline V gene data show CDR1 as SGHDT and CDR2 as YYEEEE. Losses at the gene ends were 4 bases for V and 10 bases for J; bases not matched to a gene: 5. The CDR3 loop spans 12 amino acids. CDR3 DNA: TGTGCCAGCAGCCCCGAGGGAGGGGAGCAGTTCTTC. Its translation is CASSPEGGEQFF. The complete variable domain, with remaining parts taken from reference TRBV5-6 and TRBJ2-1, reads DAGVTQSPTHLIKTRGQQVTLRCSPKSGHDTVSWYQQALGQGPQFIFQYYEEEERQRGNFPDRFSGHQFPNYSSELNVNALLLGDSALYLCASSPEGGEQFFGPGTRLTVL.

This chain joins TRBV2 and TRBJ2-7, with a possible D match to TRBD2 (5 bases). The CDR3 contains 14 residues. Germline CDR1 reads SNHLY; CDR2 reads FYNNEI. V lost 6 bases, J lost 2 bases, and 14 bases lay in between. This CDR3 reads CASSPRTGTYEQYF. As DNA, the CDR3 is TGTGCCAGCAGCCCGCGGACGGGAACCTACGAGCAGTACTTC.

This chain joins TRBV28 and TRBJ1-5; 8 nucleotides agree with TRBD1. Germline assignment: CDR1 MDHEN and CDR2 SYDVKM. The ends lost 6 bases at V and 5 bases at J; junction bases unmatched: 9. There are 15 residues in the CDR3. For the CDR3, the DNA is TGTGCCAGCAGCCGGCCCGGGACAGGTCATCAGCCCCAGCATTTT. Its protein is CASSRPGTGHQPQHF.

The V and J genes are TRBV2 and TRBJ2-5, with 8 nucleotides matching TRBD2. Germline-derived CDR1 and CDR2 are SNHLY and FYNNEI. The J segment lost 2 bases and the V segment lost 2 bases, leaving 4 bases of the junction unmatched. CDR3 length: 15 residues. CDR3 sequence: CASSEPVAGQETQYF. The DNA for the CDR3 is TGTGCCAGCAGTGAACCTGTAGCGGGGCAAGAGACCCAGTACTTC.

The gene calls are TRBV18 and TRBJ2-5; D is perhaps TRBD1 (6 bases). Trimming pared 2 bases from V and 4 bases from J, leaving 14 bases between. There are 15 residues in the CDR3. From germline, CDR1 is KGHSH and CDR2 LQKENI. The CDR3 nucleotides read TGTGCCAGCTCACCAGATACAGGGTCGATAGAGACCCAGTACTTC. It specifies CASSPDTGSIETQYF.

The chain carries TRBV5-1 and TRBJ1-1; weak D call: TRBD1 (5 bases). The CDR3 sequence is 14 residues long. CDR1 and CDR2 from the germline V gene are SGHRS and YFSETQ. Trimming left V 4 bases short and J 0 bases short, with 10 bases between. The CDR3 is CASSQGTMNTEAFF. CDR3 coding DNA: TGCGCCAGCAGCCAGGGTACCATGAACACTGAAGCTTTCTTT.

The chain links TRBV29-1 to TRBJ1-2; D is unresolved. V gave up 3 bases and J gave up 4 bases, with 9 bases separating them. The germline gives CDR1 SQVTM, CDR2 ANQGSEA. The CDR3 is 12 residues long. The CDR3, as DNA: TGCAGCGTTGATTCGGGTCCCTATGGCTACACCTTC. This encodes CSVDSGPYGYTF.

Only a few counts were recorded for this clone. J is TRBJ1-1 and V is TRBV21-1. TRBV21-1 corresponds to a pseudogene. The CDR3 loop spans 14 amino acids. CDR3 nucleotide sequence: TGTGCCAGCAGCAAAGAGGGGGGGAGCACTGAAGCTTTCTTT. Translating gives CASSKEGGSTEAFF.

The CDR3 DNA follows: TGTGCCAGCGGGGGGGCGCGAAATGGCTACACCTTC. It translates to CASGGARNGYTF. V is TRBV28 and J is TRBJ1-2; TRBD1 might be the D (6 bases). V was cut by 8 bases and J by 6 bases, with 13 bases left in between. Germline assignment: CDR1 MDHEN and CDR2 SYDVKM. This CDR3 is 12 amino acids long.

This chain joins TRBV19 and TRBJ1-5, with 7 bases lining up with TRBD1. With 5 bases clipped from V and 2 bases from J, the junction kept 6 bases outside the gene matches. Germline V gives CDR1 LNHDA, CDR2 SQIVND (reference sequence). The CDR3 extends over 15 amino acids. DNA of the CDR3: TGTGCCAGTAGTTCTCAGGGGGTGGGCAATCAGCCCCAGCATTTT. Translated, it gives CASSSQGVGNQPQHF.

The chain combines TRBV30 with TRBJ1-1; D is uncertain. The V end was cut by 1 base, the J end by 6 bases, with 9 bases between. The CDR3 runs 12 residues. Germline V gene sequence: CDR1 GTSNPN, CDR2 SVGIG (reference sequence). The CDR3 DNA reads TGTGCCTGGAGTGGTATGAGCTCTGAAGCTTTCTTT. This translates into CAWSGMSSEAFF.

This chain joins TRBV4-1 and TRBJ1-2; D is unclear. Germline-derived CDR1 and CDR2 are MGHRA and YSYEKL. The CDR3 loop spans 14 amino acids. V lost 1 base, J lost 5 bases, and 11 bases lay in between. CDR3 sequence (DNA): TGCGCCAGCAGCCAAGGTGTGGAGGTTTATGGCTACACCTTC. Protein sequence: CASSQGVEVYGYTF.

The rearrangement links TRBV19 to TRBJ1-1, with no clear D. CDR1 and CDR2 (germline): LNHDA, SQIVND (reference sequence). The CDR3 is 13 residues long. V gave up 3 bases and J gave up 4 bases, with 9 bases separating them. DNA for the CDR3: TGTGCCAGTAGTATCGGGGTTGTCACTGAAGCTTTCTTT. Protein sequence: CASSIGVVTEAFF.